This T cell receptor (beta chain) was sequenced for a study of metastatic and nonmetastatic thyroid tumors. Study results and limitations: According to reports, the diversity of TCR beta was significantly higher in malignant thyroid tumors than in benign nodules, and this held in both blood and tumor samples.

Among the patients, none had received any treatment before thyroid surgery. TCRdb called clones again from the PCR reads with MiXCR. Among under 40,000 clones, around 15% were seen once, and the ten largest hold almost 3.5%. This CDR3 contains 16 residues. Germline CDR1 MNHEY, CDR2 SMNVEV (reference sequence). Trimming removed 6 bases from V and 0 bases from J; junction bases left unmatched: 7. This clone was seen only a few times. What it binds is not known. A much more abundant neighbour one base away suggests this may be a read error. Other nucleotide sequences in the sample specify the same CDR3. Material for sequencing was blood. The TCR sequence derives from a female donor with papillary thyroid cancer or a benign thyroid nodule (not recorded which). Some clones in this sample may be carry-over from other donors' samples. The V gene is TRBV27, the J gene TRBJ1-4; TRBD1 matches 7 bases. The CDR3 loop reads CASRSGTGATNEKLFF. The CDR3, as DNA: TGTGCCAGCAGGAGCGGAACAGGGGCAACTAATGAAAAACTGTTTTTT.